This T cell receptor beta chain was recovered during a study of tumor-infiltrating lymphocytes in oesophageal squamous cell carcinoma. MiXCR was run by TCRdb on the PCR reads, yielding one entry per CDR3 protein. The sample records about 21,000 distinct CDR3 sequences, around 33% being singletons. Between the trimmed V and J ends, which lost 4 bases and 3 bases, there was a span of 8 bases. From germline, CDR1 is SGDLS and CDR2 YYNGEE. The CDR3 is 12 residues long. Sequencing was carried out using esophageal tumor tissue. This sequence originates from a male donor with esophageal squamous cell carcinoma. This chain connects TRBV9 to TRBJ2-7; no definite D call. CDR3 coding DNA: TGTGCCAGCAGCCCATCAGACTACGAGCAGTACTTC. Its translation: CASSPSDYEQYF.